Following are 8 T cell receptor beta chains from one sample sequenced in a study of blood T cells in healthy people across ages. Sample-barcoded 5' priming and a J-beta primer mix drove a second PCR of roughly 7 to 11 cycles. One entry per CDR3 protein, called by TCRdb with MiXCR from the 5' RACE reads. In the table there are approximately 1.5 million distinct CDR3 sequences, around 40% of which are singletons. The sequenced sample consisted of blood. Every receptor here comes from a woman between 18 and 30 years old in good health.

V and J are TRBV27 and TRBJ2-5; a weak D match, TRBD2 (6 bases). The V gene lost 5 bases and the J gene lost 3 bases, with 16 bases spanning the gap. The germline V gene has CDR1 MNHEY and CDR2 SMNVEV (reference sequence). CDR3 length equals 15 residues. CDR3 coding DNA: TGTGCCAGCAGTCCTCTACTAGCAGTTAAAGAGACCCAGTACTTC. Translated: CASSPLLAVKETQYF.

The chain has TRBV11-3 and TRBJ1-1; 8 bases map to TRBD1. The CDR3 totals 13 residues. V shed 5 bases and J 6 bases; nucleotides not matched to a gene: 5. Germline V gene lookup returns CDR1 SGHNT and CDR2 YENEEA. The chain's CDR3 is CASSPGGRAEAFF. In nucleotides, the CDR3 is TGTGCCAGCAGCCCAGGGGGCAGGGCTGAAGCTTTCTTT.

The J gene is TRBJ2-7, the V gene TRBV11-2; tentative D call: TRBD1 (6 bases). V dropped 4 bases and J dropped 9 bases, with 13 bases sitting between them. This CDR3 comprises 12 residues. Germline values: CDR1 SGHAT, CDR2 FQNNGV. CDR3: CASSSTGQGQYF. DNA of the CDR3: TGTGCCAGCAGCTCCACAGGGCAGGGGCAGTACTTC.

This clonotype showed up just a few times. This chain uses TRBV7-9 with TRBJ2-3; 7 bases fit TRBD1. The germline gives CDR1 SEHNR, CDR2 FQNEAQ (reference sequence). Germline trimming cut 5 bases from V and 6 bases from J; bases unmatched to any gene: 14. The CDR3 is made up of 16 amino acids. CDR3 coding DNA: TGTGCCAGCAGCGCCCGTCCGGGACAGAGGACCGATACGCAGTATTTT. This gives the protein CASSARPGQRTDTQYF.

The genes are TRBV7-9 and TRBJ2-1; D is possibly TRBD2 (6 bases). Trimming stripped 7 bases from V and 4 bases from J, with 14 bases between. The CDR3 sequence is 14 residues long. CDR1 SEHNR and CDR2 FQNEAQ come from the germline V gene (reference sequence). CDR3 sequence reads: CASIRRGIYNEQFF. For the CDR3, the DNA is TGTGCCAGCATCAGGAGGGGAATATACAATGAGCAGTTCTTC.

In the case of this clonotype: At one of its ends the junction is not consistent with the germline gene, which may arise from a read error. CDR3 DNA sequence: TGTGCCGGCAGCTTAGCGGGGACTAGCGGGAGCACAGATACGCAGTATTTT. It translates to CAGSLAGTSGSTDTQYF. The chain combines TRBV7-2 with TRBJ2-3, with 12 positions matching TRBD2. Per the germline V gene, CDR1 is SGHTA and CDR2 is FQGNSA. The CDR3 contains 17 residues.

In its sample, this clonotype was seen many times. This sequence joins TRBV4-3 and TRBJ2-1; 8 bases are a match to TRBD1. CDR1 and CDR2 from the germline V gene are LGHNA and YSLEER. The length of the CDR3 is 15 residues. V lost 3 bases and J lost 6; bases outside the gene matches: 7. In DNA, the CDR3 is TGCGCCAGCAGCCAGTCCGGGACAGGCCCCAATGAGCAGTTCTTC. Its protein is CASSQSGTGPNEQFF.

This clonotype was observed a few times. The rearrangement joins TRBV2 to TRBJ1-1; possible D gene TRBD1, 6 bases. The V and J ends lost 7 bases and 1 base respectively, with 7 bases between them. Germline V gene data show CDR1 as SNHLY and CDR2 as FYNNEI. This CDR3 region has 12 residues. For the CDR3, the DNA is TGTGCCAGCATGGGGGCGAACACTGAAGCTTTCTTT. Residues: CASMGANTEAFF.